This T cell receptor beta chain emerged from a study of cytomegalovirus exposure and HLA in healthy donors. Across the whole study: A later analysis reported the 100 to 150 validation repertoires used the same platform as the approximately 660 first-cohort repertoires.

Produced via immunoSEQ multiplex PCR; TCRdb's table is partial and in-frame only. The data contain 68,000 or so clones, approximately 91% of them seen just once; the ten biggest clones take up 3% to 3.5%. This clonotype was obtained from a man aged 18 to 35 in good health and CMV-seronegative. Material: PBMCs.

The CDR3 nucleotides are TGTGCCAGCAGCCAAGATACAGGGGCATACGAAAAACTGTTTTTT. Residues: CASSQDTGAYEKLFF. The chain has TRBV4-2 and TRBJ1-4, with 7 bases aligning to TRBD1. Germline trimming cut 0 bases from V and 8 bases from J; bases unmatched to any gene: 6. CDR1 LGHNA and CDR2 YNFKEQ come from the germline V gene. The CDR3 extends over 15 amino acids.